This TCR beta chain came from a study of metastatic and nonmetastatic thyroid tumors. TCRdb re-processed the PCR reads through MiXCR. The repertoire holds tens of thousands of clones, with 11% as singletons. No patient had received any treatment before thyroid surgery. This clone was counted at least ten times. Looked up from germline, CDR1 is SGHDT and CDR2 is YYEEEE. CDR3 length: 15 amino acids. V gave up 4 bases and J gave up 3 bases, with 15 bases separating them. The chain joins TRBV5-6 to TRBJ2-3; D may correspond to TRBD1 or TRBD2 (5 bases each). The clonotype was recovered from a female donor with papillary thyroid cancer or a benign thyroid nodule (not recorded which). Some clones in this sample may be carry-over from other donors' samples. The source material was blood. Here the CDR3 reads CASSRGPPPTDTQYF. The CDR3 DNA is TGTGCCAGCAGCCGGGGCCCCCCCCCAACAGATACGCAGTATTTT. Combining the CDR3 with reference TRBV5-6 and TRBJ2-3 gives the whole variable domain DAGVTQSPTHLIKTRGQQVTLRCSPKSGHDTVSWYQQALGQGPQFIFQYYEEEERQRGNFPDRFSGHQFPNYSSELNVNALLLGDSALYLCASSRGPPPTDTQYFGPGTRLTVL.